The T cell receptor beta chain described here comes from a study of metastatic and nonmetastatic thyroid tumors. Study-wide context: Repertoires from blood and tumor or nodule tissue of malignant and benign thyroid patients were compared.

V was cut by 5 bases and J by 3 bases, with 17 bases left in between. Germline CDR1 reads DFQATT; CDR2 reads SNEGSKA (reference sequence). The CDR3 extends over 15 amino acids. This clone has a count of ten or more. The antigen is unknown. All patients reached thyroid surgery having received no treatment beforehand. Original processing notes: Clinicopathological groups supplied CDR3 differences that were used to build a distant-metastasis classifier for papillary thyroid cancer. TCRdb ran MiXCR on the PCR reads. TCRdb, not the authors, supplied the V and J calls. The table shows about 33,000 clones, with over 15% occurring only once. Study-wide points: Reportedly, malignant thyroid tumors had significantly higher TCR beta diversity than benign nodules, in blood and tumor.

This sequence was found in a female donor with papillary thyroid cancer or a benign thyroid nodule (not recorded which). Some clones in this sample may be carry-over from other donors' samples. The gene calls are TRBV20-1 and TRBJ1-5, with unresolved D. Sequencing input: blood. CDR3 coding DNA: TGCAGTGCTCTCGACCCGGCCCACCCCAATCAGCCCCAGCATTTT. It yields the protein CSALDPAHPNQPQHF.